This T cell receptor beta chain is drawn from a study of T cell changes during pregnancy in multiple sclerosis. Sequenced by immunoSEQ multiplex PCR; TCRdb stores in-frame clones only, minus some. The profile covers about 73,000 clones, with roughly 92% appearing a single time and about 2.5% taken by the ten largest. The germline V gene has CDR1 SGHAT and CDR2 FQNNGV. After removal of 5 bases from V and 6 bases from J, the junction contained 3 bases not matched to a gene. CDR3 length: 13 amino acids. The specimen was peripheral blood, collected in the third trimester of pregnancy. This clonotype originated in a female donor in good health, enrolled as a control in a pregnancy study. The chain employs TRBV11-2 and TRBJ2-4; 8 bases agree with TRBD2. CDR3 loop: CASSPGGANIQYF. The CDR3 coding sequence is TGTGCCAGCAGCCCCGGGGGGGCAAACATTCAGTACTTC.